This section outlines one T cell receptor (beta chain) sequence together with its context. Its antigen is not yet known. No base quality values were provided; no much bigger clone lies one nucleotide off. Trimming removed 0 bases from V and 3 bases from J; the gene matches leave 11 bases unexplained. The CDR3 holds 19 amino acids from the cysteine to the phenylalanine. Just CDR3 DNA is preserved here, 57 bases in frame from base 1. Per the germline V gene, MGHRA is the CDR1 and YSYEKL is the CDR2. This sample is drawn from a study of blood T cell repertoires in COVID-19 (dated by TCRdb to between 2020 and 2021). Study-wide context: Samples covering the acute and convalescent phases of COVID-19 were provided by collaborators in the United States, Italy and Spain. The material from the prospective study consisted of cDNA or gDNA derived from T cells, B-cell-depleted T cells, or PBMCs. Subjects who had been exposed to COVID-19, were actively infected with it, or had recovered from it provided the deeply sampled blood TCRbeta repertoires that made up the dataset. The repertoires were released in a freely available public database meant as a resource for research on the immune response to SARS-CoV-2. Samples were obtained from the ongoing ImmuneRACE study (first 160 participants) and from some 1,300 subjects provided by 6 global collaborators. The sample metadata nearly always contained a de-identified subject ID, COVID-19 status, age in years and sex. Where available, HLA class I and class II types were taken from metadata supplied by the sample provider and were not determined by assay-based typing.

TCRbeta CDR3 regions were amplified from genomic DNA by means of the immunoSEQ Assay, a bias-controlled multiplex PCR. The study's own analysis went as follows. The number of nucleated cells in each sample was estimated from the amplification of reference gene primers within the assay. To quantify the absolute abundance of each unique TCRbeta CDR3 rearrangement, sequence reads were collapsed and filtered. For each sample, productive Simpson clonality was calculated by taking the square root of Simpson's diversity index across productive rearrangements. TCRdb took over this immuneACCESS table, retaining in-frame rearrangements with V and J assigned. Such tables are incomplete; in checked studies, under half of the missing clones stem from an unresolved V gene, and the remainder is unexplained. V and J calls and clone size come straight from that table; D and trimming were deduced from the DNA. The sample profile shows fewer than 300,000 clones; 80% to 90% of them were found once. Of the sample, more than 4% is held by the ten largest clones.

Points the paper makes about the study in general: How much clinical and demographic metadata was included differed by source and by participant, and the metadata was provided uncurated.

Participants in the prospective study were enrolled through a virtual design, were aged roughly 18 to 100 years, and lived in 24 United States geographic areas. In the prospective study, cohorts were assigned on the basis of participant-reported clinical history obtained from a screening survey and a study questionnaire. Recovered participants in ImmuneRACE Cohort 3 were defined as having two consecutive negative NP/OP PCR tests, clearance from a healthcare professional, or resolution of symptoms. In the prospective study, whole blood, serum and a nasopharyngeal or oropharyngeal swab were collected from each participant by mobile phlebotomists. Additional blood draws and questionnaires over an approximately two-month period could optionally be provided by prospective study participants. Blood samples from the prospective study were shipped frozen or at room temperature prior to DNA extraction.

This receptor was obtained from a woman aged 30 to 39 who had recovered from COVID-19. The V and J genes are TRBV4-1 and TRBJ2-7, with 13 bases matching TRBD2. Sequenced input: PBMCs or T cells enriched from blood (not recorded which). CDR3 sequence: CASSQDGRSGLAGVYEQYF. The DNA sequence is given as TGCGCCAGCAGCCAAGATGGTAGATCCGGACTAGCGGGAGTCTACGAGCAGTACTTC.